These T cell receptor beta chains were read from a single sample in a study of blood T cells in healthy people across ages. Each CDR3 protein is one row after TCRdb ran MiXCR on the 5' RACE reads. The table has a few hundred thousand distinct CDR3 sequences, 25% to 30% seen once. Sequencing used blood. The receptors shown here come from a woman in her 70s in good health. CDR3s include the opening cysteine and the closing phenylalanine or tryptophan. Each record gives: clone size, V gene, D gene, J gene, CDR3 DNA, CDR3 protein. The D gene is left open where the match is weak. Clone size appears in some rows only: once, few, many, or a class for an expanded clone.

abundance: NA
v_gene: TRBV6-5
d_gene: TRBD2
j_gene: TRBJ2-5
CDR3nt: TGTGCCAGCCGCTTGACTAGCGGGAGACAAGAGACCCAGTACTTC
CDR3aa: CASRLTSGRQETQYF

abundance: few
v_gene: TRBV7-9
d_gene: TRBD2
j_gene: TRBJ2-3
CDR3nt: TGTGCCAGCAGCCTCGGGGATAGCGGGGGCACAGATACGCAGTATTTT
CDR3aa: CASSLGDSGGTDTQYF

abundance: NA
v_gene: TRBV3-1
d_gene: TRBD2
j_gene: TRBJ2-1
CDR3nt: TGTGCCAGCAGCCACCGGACTAGGTCCTACAATGAGCAGTTCTTC
CDR3aa: CASSHRTRSYNEQFF

abundance: NA
v_gene: TRBV9
d_gene: NA
j_gene: TRBJ2-5
CDR3nt: TGTGCCAGCAGCGTAGATGGGCCCCCGGGGGAGACTCAGTACTTC
CDR3aa: CASSVDGPPGETQYF

abundance: NA
v_gene: TRBV5-1
d_gene: NA
j_gene: TRBJ2-3
CDR3nt: TGCGCCAGCAGCCCCGGACGGGACACAGATACGCAGTATTTT
CDR3aa: CASSPGRDTDTQYF

abundance: NA
v_gene: TRBV20-1
d_gene: TRBD1
j_gene: TRBJ2-1
CDR3nt: TGCAGTGCCAACCCTACAGGGGATAATGAGCAGTTCTTC
CDR3aa: CSANPTGDNEQFF

abundance: NA
v_gene: TRBV7-2
d_gene: TRBD2
j_gene: TRBJ2-3
CDR3nt: TGTGCCAGCAGCCCCCAGGCAGCGGGGGGATCAGATACGCAGTATTTT
CDR3aa: CASSPQAAGGSDTQYF

abundance: few
v_gene: TRBV20-1
d_gene: NA
j_gene: TRBJ1-5
CDR3nt: TGCAGTGCTGCCCTCCCACAGGCGGCCAATCAGCCCCAGCATTTT
CDR3aa: CSAALPQAANQPQHF

abundance: NA
v_gene: TRBV20-1
d_gene: TRBD2
j_gene: TRBJ2-7
CDR3nt: TGCAGTGCTAGAGATGCACTAGCGGGGGGAAACTACGAGCAGTACTTC
CDR3aa: CSARDALAGGNYEQYF

abundance: few
v_gene: TRBV5-1
d_gene: NA
j_gene: TRBJ2-7
CDR3nt: TGCGCCAGCAGTCAGGGACCGGGCTCCTACGAGCAGTACTTC
CDR3aa: CASSQGPGSYEQYF

abundance: many
v_gene: TRBV7-9
d_gene: NA
j_gene: TRBJ1-1
CDR3nt: TGTGCCAGCAGCTTTCTAGGCAGCAACACTGAAGCTTTCTTT
CDR3aa: CASSFLGSNTEAFF

abundance: many
v_gene: TRBV27
d_gene: TRBD2
j_gene: TRBJ2-2
CDR3nt: TGTGCCAGCAGAGCGGGGGGATACACCGGGGAGCTGTTTTTT
CDR3aa: CASRAGGYTGELFF

abundance: NA
v_gene: TRBV4-3
d_gene: NA
j_gene: TRBJ2-5
CDR3nt: TGCGCCAGCAGCCACCAGTATCAAGAGACCCAGTACTTC
CDR3aa: CASSHQYQETQYF

abundance: few
v_gene: TRBV20-1
d_gene: TRBD2
j_gene: TRBJ2-1
CDR3nt: TGCAGTGCGAGTAGCGGGTTCTCCTACAATGAGCAGTTCTTC
CDR3aa: CSASSGFSYNEQFF

abundance: few
v_gene: TRBV7-8
d_gene: NA
j_gene: TRBJ1-2
CDR3nt: TGTGCCAGCAGCTTAGGGACTGACAATGGCTACACCTTC
CDR3aa: CASSLGTDNGYTF

abundance: few
v_gene: TRBV5-1
d_gene: NA
j_gene: TRBJ2-7
CDR3nt: TGCGCCAGCCGGGGATCTCCCTACGAGCAGTACTTC
CDR3aa: CASRGSPYEQYF

abundance: NA
v_gene: TRBV7-8
d_gene: NA
j_gene: TRBJ2-3
CDR3nt: TGTGCCAGCAGCTTAGAAGGGACTCCACGAGATACGCAGTATTTT
CDR3aa: CASSLEGTPRDTQYF

abundance: few
v_gene: TRBV6-2/TRBV6-3
d_gene: NA
j_gene: TRBJ1-2
CDR3nt: TGTGCCAGCAGTCAGGGTTCCACGGCTGGCTACACCTTC
CDR3aa: CASSQGSTAGYTF

abundance: few
v_gene: TRBV29-1
d_gene: NA
j_gene: TRBJ2-7
CDR3nt: TGCAGCGTTGGATATAGGGAGGACGAGCAGTACTTC
CDR3aa: CSVGYREDEQYF

abundance: NA
v_gene: TRBV7-2
d_gene: TRBD1
j_gene: TRBJ1-2
CDR3nt: TGTGCCAGCAGCTTATTACACAGGGGGAGTGGCTACACCTTC
CDR3aa: CASSLLHRGSGYTF

abundance: few
v_gene: TRBV20-1
d_gene: NA
j_gene: TRBJ1-4
CDR3nt: TGCAGTGCTAGCAGCTACAATGAAAAACTGTTTTTT
CDR3aa: CSASSYNEKLFF

abundance: NA
v_gene: TRBV7-9
d_gene: TRBD1
j_gene: TRBJ2-2
CDR3nt: TGTGCCAGCAGCTTCGACAGGGGCGTTTCGAACACCGGGGAGCTGTTTTTT
CDR3aa: CASSFDRGVSNTGELFF

abundance: few
v_gene: TRBV24-1
d_gene: TRBD1
j_gene: TRBJ2-1
CDR3nt: TGTGCCACCAGTGATTCGTCCCAGGGGGCCAATGAGCAGTTCTTC
CDR3aa: CATSDSSQGANEQFF

abundance: NA
v_gene: TRBV5-1
d_gene: NA
j_gene: TRBJ1-1
CDR3nt: TGCGCCAGCAGAATACAGGGTGCTGAAGCATTCTTT
CDR3aa: CASRIQGAEAFF

abundance: few
v_gene: TRBV4-1
d_gene: TRBD2
j_gene: TRBJ2-1
CDR3nt: TGCGCCAGCAGCCAACTGACTAGCGGGGGACAAGAGACCCGGTACTTC
CDR3aa: CASSQLTSGGQETRYF

abundance: few
v_gene: TRBV5-1
d_gene: TRBD1
j_gene: TRBJ2-5
CDR3nt: TGCGCCAGCAGCTTGGAAACAGGGGCGGAGACCCAGTACTTC
CDR3aa: CASSLETGAETQYF

abundance: few
v_gene: TRBV5-1
d_gene: TRBD2
j_gene: TRBJ2-1
CDR3nt: TGCGCCAGCAGCTTCACCGCGGGGGGCCAAAATGAGCAGTTCTTC
CDR3aa: CASSFTAGGQNEQFF

abundance: many
v_gene: TRBV19
d_gene: NA
j_gene: TRBJ2-1
CDR3nt: TGTGCCAGTAGTATTCCAGGCAATGAGCAGTTCTTC
CDR3aa: CASSIPGNEQFF

abundance: few
v_gene: TRBV20-1
d_gene: TRBD1
j_gene: TRBJ1-2
CDR3nt: TGCAGTGCTAGCCCAAGCGGGACAGGGGACTATGGCTACACCTTC
CDR3aa: CSASPSGTGDYGYTF

abundance: NA
v_gene: TRBV6-2/TRBV6-3
d_gene: NA
j_gene: TRBJ2-2
CDR3nt: TGTGCCAGCAGTTACTCGAGCTCACCTCGCCTTCCGAACACCGGGGAGCTGTTTTTT
CDR3aa: CASSYSSSPRLPNTGELFF

abundance: NA
v_gene: TRBV6-6
d_gene: NA
j_gene: TRBJ1-4
CDR3nt: TGTGCCAGCAGACCGACAGCAACTAATGAAAAACTGTTTTTT
CDR3aa: CASRPTATNEKLFF

abundance: few
v_gene: TRBV7-2
d_gene: NA
j_gene: TRBJ1-2
CDR3nt: TGTGCCAGCAGCGCAACAGGGAGCGGCTACACCTTC
CDR3aa: CASSATGSGYTF

abundance: NA
v_gene: TRBV3-1
d_gene: TRBD1
j_gene: TRBJ1-2
CDR3nt: TGTGCCAGCAGCCAGGGACAGTTTGGCTACACCTTC
CDR3aa: CASSQGQFGYTF

abundance: few
v_gene: TRBV6-1
d_gene: NA
j_gene: TRBJ2-5
CDR3nt: TGTGCCAGCAGTGAATATTTGGGCAAGCAAGAGACCCAGTACTTC
CDR3aa: CASSEYLGKQETQYF

abundance: NA
v_gene: TRBV7-9
d_gene: TRBD2
j_gene: TRBJ2-4
CDR3nt: TGTGCCAGCAGCCCCCTACTAGCGGGAGGAAACATTCAGTACTTC
CDR3aa: CASSPLLAGGNIQYF

abundance: few
v_gene: TRBV5-6
d_gene: NA
j_gene: TRBJ1-2
CDR3nt: TGTGCCAGCAGCGGCCGAGGGGGCTATGGCTACACCTTC
CDR3aa: CASSGRGGYGYTF

abundance: NA
v_gene: TRBV12-3/TRBV12-4
d_gene: TRBD2
j_gene: TRBJ2-5
CDR3nt: TGTGCCAGCAGTCCTCCGCTTAGCGGGTGGCAAGAGACCCAGTACTTC
CDR3aa: CASSPPLSGWQETQYF

abundance: NA
v_gene: TRBV12-3/TRBV12-4
d_gene: NA
j_gene: TRBJ2-3
CDR3nt: TGTGCCAGCAGTTTCGGAGCACGGTGGGGGAATACGCAGTATTTT
CDR3aa: CASSFGARWGNTQYF

abundance: few
v_gene: TRBV10-3
d_gene: TRBD1
j_gene: TRBJ2-7
CDR3nt: TGTGCCATCAGTGTTGGACAGGGAAGCTCCTACGAGCAGTACTTC
CDR3aa: CAISVGQGSSYEQYF

abundance: NA
v_gene: TRBV7-2
d_gene: NA
j_gene: TRBJ1-3
CDR3nt: TGTGCCAGCAGCTTATTTAGTGTTTCCTCTGGAAACACCATATATTTT
CDR3aa: CASSLFSVSSGNTIYF

abundance: few
v_gene: TRBV5-1
d_gene: TRBD1
j_gene: TRBJ1-4
CDR3nt: TGCGCCAGCAGCTGGCCCGGACAGGTGCAGGAAAAACTGTTTTTT
CDR3aa: CASSWPGQVQEKLFF

abundance: NA
v_gene: TRBV7-3
d_gene: TRBD2
j_gene: TRBJ2-3
CDR3nt: TGTGCCAGCAGCTTGAGTGGAGGAAGCGGGGGCCTCACAGATACGCAGTATTTT
CDR3aa: CASSLSGGSGGLTDTQYF

abundance: few
v_gene: TRBV29-1
d_gene: TRBD1
j_gene: TRBJ1-1
CDR3nt: TGCAGCGTGGGGGACAGCTTGAACACTGAAGCTTTCTTT
CDR3aa: CSVGDSLNTEAFF

abundance: once
v_gene: TRBV4-3
d_gene: TRBD1
j_gene: TRBJ2-3
CDR3nt: TGCGCCAGCAGCCAAGGGGGCCTACAGGGGGAGTATGGCACAGATACGCAGTATTTT
CDR3aa: CASSQGGLQGEYGTDTQYF